One sample yielded the 16 T cell receptor beta chains listed below, sequenced in a study of shared clonotypes between healthy human individuals. CD8 cells regarded as naive lacked CD45RO, were positively chosen for CCR7, and omitted terminally differentiated effector memory CD45RA+ cells. Data came from immunoSEQ multiplex PCR; TCRdb stores just in-frame clones and leaves some out. This sample carries some 1,900,000 clones, approximately 95% of them seen once, and the ten largest clones take 1.2%. The sample was naive CD8+ T cells sorted from blood. The receptor source for this set is a man aged 18 to 30 in good health.

The rearrangement uses TRBV7-9 and TRBJ2-5, with 10 positions matching TRBD2. Germline CDR1 and CDR2: SEHNR and FQNEAQ (reference sequence). J gave up 4 bases and V 2 bases, and 13 bases lay outside the gene matches. CDR3 length: 18 residues. The CDR3 loop reads CASSLTPSGRGEGETQYF. The CDR3, as DNA: TGTGCCAGCAGCTTAACTCCTAGCGGGAGAGGTGAGGGAGAGACCCAGTACTTC.

The chain's CDR3 is CASSFTGANEQFF. As DNA, the CDR3 is TGTGCCAGCAGCTTTACAGGGGCCAATGAGCAGTTCTTC. The chain joins TRBV7-9 to TRBJ2-1, with 7 nucleotides matching TRBD1. V lost 3 bases to trimming and J lost 6 bases; unmatched junction nucleotides: 2. CDR3 length: 13 residues. CDR1 and CDR2 (germline): SEHNR, FQNEAQ (reference sequence).

As concerns this clone: Additional DNA sequences in this sample encode the identical CDR3. The chain links TRBV28 to TRBJ2-2; no definite D call. Germline V gene lookup returns CDR1 MDHEN and CDR2 SYDVKM. CDR3 length: 13 residues. Trimming removed 2 bases from V and 1 base from J, with 2 bases in between. The DNA of the CDR3 is TGTGCCAGCAGTTTACAGAACACCGGGGAGCTGTTTTTT. As protein: CASSLQNTGELFF.

V gene TRBV7-9 combines with J gene TRBJ1-1, with unresolved D. V lost 6 bases, J lost 0 bases, and 8 bases lay in between. The germline gives CDR1 SEHNR, CDR2 FQNEAQ (reference sequence). There are 13 residues in the CDR3. Here the CDR3 DNA reads TGTGCCAGCAGGGAATTATTGAACACTGAAGCTTTCTTT. Translation: CASRELLNTEAFF.

The chain has TRBV11-2 and TRBJ2-7; D unresolved. The V gene's germline CDR1 is SGHAT and CDR2 FQNNGV. V dropped 4 bases and J dropped 2 bases, with 15 bases sitting between them. The CDR3 runs to 15 residues. The CDR3 here is CASSSLSRKAYEQYF. The CDR3 nucleotides read TGTGCCAGCAGCTCCCTAAGTCGGAAGGCCTACGAGCAGTACTTC.

The rearrangement joins TRBV11-2 to TRBJ1-1; 7 bases are shared with TRBD1. Germline lookup yields CDR1 SGHAT and CDR2 FQNNGV. The CDR3 runs to 15 residues. V was pared by 4 bases and J by 0 bases, with 5 bases of the junction left unmatched. The CDR3 DNA sequence: TGTGCCAGCAGCTACCCGGGACAGTTGAACACTGAAGCTTTCTTT. Amino acid sequence: CASSYPGQLNTEAFF.

V and J are TRBV18 and TRBJ2-5, with 8 bases matching TRBD2. The CDR3 is 14 residues long. CDR1 and CDR2 from the germline V gene are KGHSH and LQKENI. V dropped 5 bases and J dropped 4; count of bases not matched to a gene: 6. CDR3 nucleotide sequence: TGTGCCAGCTCATTGAGCGGGGGAACAGAGACCCAGTACTTC. This gives the protein CASSLSGGTETQYF.

The CDR3 is CASSFGAGPWDEQFF. The CDR3 nucleotides are TGTGCCAGCTCCTTCGGGGCAGGCCCCTGGGATGAGCAGTTCTTC. The chain uses TRBV18 and TRBJ2-1, with D perhaps being TRBD1 or TRBD2 (5 bases each). This CDR3 spans 15 amino acids. Looked up from germline, CDR1 is KGHSH and CDR2 is LQKENI. V was cut by 6 bases and J by 8 bases, with 20 bases left in between.

This chain joins TRBV7-9 and TRBJ2-1; TRBD2 agrees at 7 bases. Germline V gives CDR1 SEHNR, CDR2 FQNEAQ (reference sequence). The J segment lost 2 bases and the V segment lost 2 bases, leaving 12 bases of the junction unmatched. CDR3 length: 18 amino acids. The CDR3 reads CASSLSSGTTHPYNEQFF. CDR3 in DNA: TGTGCCAGCAGCTTATCGAGCGGGACTACCCATCCCTACAATGAGCAGTTCTTC.

V gene TRBV5-4 combines with J gene TRBJ2-5; TRBD1 aligns across 9 bases. Unmatched junction bases numbered 5, after V lost 0 bases and J lost 5 bases. Germline CDR1 is SGHNT and CDR2 is YYREEE (reference sequence). CDR3 length: 15 amino acids. DNA for the CDR3: TGTGCCAGCAGCTTGGAACAGGGGGCTGTGGAGACCCAGTACTTC. This gives the protein CASSLEQGAVETQYF. Variable domain in full (rest from reference TRBV5-4 and TRBJ2-5): ETGVTQSPTHLIKTRGQQVTLRCSSQSGHNTVSWYQQALGQGPQFIFQYYREEENGRGNFPPRFSGLQFPNYSSELNVNALELDDSALYLCASSLEQGAVETQYFGPGTRLLVL.

This rearrangement joins TRBV29-1 to TRBJ2-7; D not certain. The CDR3 runs to 13 residues. The germline CDR1 and CDR2 sequences are SQVTM and ANQGSEA. V lost 1 base and J 3 bases, leaving 10 bases between the germline ends. The chain's CDR3 is CSVEVGSDYEQYF. In DNA form, the CDR3 reads TGCAGCGTTGAAGTTGGCAGCGACTACGAGCAGTACTTC.

The CDR3 DNA reads as TGTGCCAGCAGTTCCGGGACAGGGGTTCAAGAGACCCAGTACTTC. This translates into CASSSGTGVQETQYF. The chain recombines TRBV5-6 with TRBJ2-5, with TRBD1 matching 10 bases. V trimming: 5 bases; J trimming: 2 bases; junction bases outside the gene matches: 6. The V gene's germline CDR1 is SGHDT and CDR2 YYEEEE. There are 15 residues in the CDR3.

On this clone itself: Other DNA sequences in this specimen translate into the identical CDR3. V gene TRBV13 combines with J gene TRBJ1-6; D is unclear. The germline V gene has CDR1 PRHDT and CDR2 FYEKMQ (reference sequence). V was shortened by 6 bases and J by 3 bases, with 3 bases between the two germline ends. This CDR3 is 12 amino acids long. CDR3: CASSLYNSPLHF. The CDR3 bases are TGTGCCAGCAGTCTCTATAATTCACCCCTCCACTTT.

On this clone: Within the sample, other DNA sequences also encode this same CDR3. The V and J genes are TRBV6-5 and TRBJ1-1, with D maybe TRBD1 (5 bases). V lost 0 bases and J lost 3, with 8 bases in between. The V gene's germline CDR1 is MNHEY and CDR2 SVGAGI. The CDR3 runs 14 residues. The CDR3 region has the DNA TGTGCCAGCAGTTACTCTGAAGGGGACACTGAAGCTTTCTTT. Translation: CASSYSEGDTEAFF.

This chain uses TRBV7-2 with TRBJ2-5, with 8 positions matching TRBD2. The CDR3 spans 16 residues. V dropped 2 bases and J dropped 0; count of bases not matched to a gene: 5. The germline gives CDR1 SGHTA, CDR2 FQGNSA. The CDR3 DNA sequence: TGTGCCAGCAGCTTATTAGCGGGACCGTACCAAGAGACCCAGTACTTC. It codes for CASSLLAGPYQETQYF.

The rearrangement joins TRBV29-1 to TRBJ1-2, with D perhaps matching TRBD1 (5 bases). The length of the CDR3 is 13 residues. The germline CDR1 and CDR2 sequences are SQVTM and ANQGSEA. Deletions cut 4 bases from V and 4 bases from J, with 13 bases between. The CDR3 loop is CSVVGVRVYGYTF. DNA of the CDR3: TGCAGCGTTGTAGGGGTCAGGGTCTATGGCTACACCTTC.